The 7 T cell receptor beta chains below all came from one sample that was sequenced in a study of T cell repertoires in cytomegalovirus infection. TCRdb redid the calling of the reads with MiXCR, one entry per CDR3 protein. The sample contains hundreds of thousands of distinct CDR3 sequences, roughly a quarter of which appear only once. Specimen: CD8+ T cells from PBMCs. These receptor sequences come from a human donor in good health (CMV status not recorded). Some clones in this sample may be carry-over from other donors' samples.

This clonotype was observed a handful of times. The rearrangement joins TRBV6-2 or TRBV6-3 to TRBJ2-5; the match to TRBD2 covers 9 bases. The CDR3 length is 14 residues. Trimming at V came to 2 bases and at J to 5 bases, leaving 3 bases not matched to a gene. Germline V gives CDR1 MNHEY, CDR2 SVGEGT. In DNA, the CDR3 is TGTGCCAGCAGTTACGCTAGCGGGAAGGAGACCCAGTACTTC. This encodes CASSYASGKETQYF.

As DNA, the CDR3 is TGTGCCAGCATCAACCATGGGGGAGGGGCGGGGGAGCAGTACGTC. It yields the protein CASINHGGGAGEQYV. The rearrangement uses TRBV11-2 and TRBJ2-7; 7 bases are shared with TRBD2. CDR1 is SGHAT and CDR2 is FQNNGV in the germline V gene. This CDR3 spans 15 amino acids. V shed 7 bases and J 7 bases; nucleotides not matched to a gene: 16.

Turning to this clonotype: This likely comes from a read error, as the CDR3 has no conserved phenylalanine or tryptophan at its end. V is TRBV11-1 and J is TRBJ2-1; TRBD1 is a possible D gene (6 bases). CDR3 length equals 15 residues. The germline V gene has CDR1 SGHAT and CDR2 FQDESV (reference sequence). The V end was cut by 4 bases, the J end by 6 bases, with 16 bases between. The CDR3 bases are TGTGCCAGCAGCTCTTGGACGACAGGAGGCAATGAGCAGTTCCTC. It encodes CASSSWTTGGNEQFL.

This clonotype was detected ten times or more. The V and J genes are TRBV20-1 and TRBJ1-3, with 9 bases that match TRBD1. This CDR3 comprises 18 residues. Per germline, CDR1 DFQATT and CDR2 SNEGSKA (reference sequence). J gave up 1 base and V 1 base, and 11 bases lay outside the gene matches. The CDR3 reads CSARGAGTGKFSGNTIYF. The DNA for the CDR3 is TGCAGTGCTAGAGGAGCAGGGACAGGGAAGTTTTCTGGAAACACCATATATTTT.

This clonotype was counted at least ten times. The CDR3 DNA reads as TGTGCCAGCAGTTCACAGAGATTGAACACTGAAGCTTTCTTT. Protein: CASSSQRLNTEAFF. The gene calls are TRBV28 and TRBJ1-1; D ambiguous. The CDR3 sequence is 14 residues long. CDR1 is MDHEN, CDR2 SYDVKM, per germline. Trimming took 4 bases from V and 0 from J, leaving 9 bases between them. The entire variable domain, with the rest obtained from reference TRBV28 and TRBJ1-1, is as follows: DVKVTQSSRYLVKRTGEKVFLECVQDMDHENMFWYRQDPGLGLRLIYFSYDVKMKEKGDIPEGYSVSREKKERFSLILESASTNQTSMYLCASSSQRLNTEAFFGQGTRLTVV.

The rearrangement links TRBV27 to TRBJ1-5; no reliable D call. Germline V gene sequence: CDR1 MNHEY, CDR2 SMNVEV (reference sequence). The CDR3 is 13 amino acids. V lost 7 bases, J lost 5 bases, and 12 bases lay in between. CDR3 sequence reads: CASTDGPYQPQHF. The CDR3 nucleotides are TGTGCCAGCACTGACGGCCCATATCAGCCCCAGCATTTT.

This clonotype has ten or more counts. The chain has TRBV6-5 and TRBJ2-3; 9 bases match TRBD2. This CDR3 has 14 residues. CDR1 and CDR2 (germline): MNHEY, SVGAGI. J lost 5 bases, V lost 4 bases, and 4 bases had no gene match. As DNA, the CDR3 is TGTGCCAGCAGTTGGCGGGGGGGCCGAGATACGCAGTATTTT. It yields the protein CASSWRGGRDTQYF.